The present TCR beta chain was sequenced within a study of blood T cell repertoires in COVID-19. Using immunoSEQ multiplex PCR, the repertoire was profiled, and TCRdb retains in-frame clones only, with some absent. The sample records more than 110,000 clones, roughly 83% being singletons. There are 13 residues in the CDR3. CDR1 and CDR2 (germline): SGHRS, YFSETQ. V lost 4 bases, J lost 5 bases, and 2 bases stayed unmatched. The sequence was obtained from a man aged 35-49 years with acute COVID-19. The chain joins TRBV5-1 to TRBJ2-5, with TRBD1 matching 10 bases. The sample taken for sequencing was PBMCs or T cells enriched from blood (not recorded which). The CDR3 DNA sequence: TGCGCCAGCAGCCGGACAGGGGGGGAGACCCAGTACTTC. This sequence encodes CASSRTGGETQYF.